Here is one T cell receptor (beta chain) with its context. Its target is unknown. Measured with immunoSEQ multiplex PCR; TCRdb has only the in-frame clones, and not every one. The table includes over 100,000 clones, over 85% detected once. This CDR3 is 15 amino acids long. Germline V lookup: CDR1 ENHRY, CDR2 SYGVKD. The J segment lost 0 bases and the V segment lost 6 bases, leaving 4 bases of the junction unmatched. The data were taken from a study of graft-versus-host responses after intestinal transplantation. Study-level background: All recipients got anti-thymocyte globulin induction, then tacrolimus and steroids for approximately 3 years. General study results and limits: Maximum circulating GvH clone levels tracked with early post-transplant HvG decreases.

This TCR was recovered from a human donor who received an intestinal transplant. Sequences were derived from unstimulated CD4+ T cells sorted from spleen or lymph node cells, sampled before intestinal transplant. The rearrangement uses TRBV10-3 and TRBJ2-1; TRBD1 aligns across 8 bases. This chain's CDR3 is CAISPGTGSYNEQFF. The CDR3 coding sequence is TGTGCCATCAGCCCCGGGACAGGCTCCTACAATGAGCAGTTCTTC.